Below are 26 T cell receptor beta chains sequenced from a single sample in a study of molecular identifiers for immune sequencing clone quantification. A single record per CDR3 protein comes from TCRdb applying MiXCR to the PCR reads. The data show 250,000 to 350,000 distinct CDR3 sequences, roughly 23% seen once. Sequenced sample: naive CD8+ T cells from blood, with Jurkat cell RNA spiked in. This sample's subset: FACS-sorted CD8+CD4-CCR7+CD45RA+ naive T cells. The receptors were sampled from a human donor in good health. Some libraries in this study had Jurkat cell RNA spiked in.

Concerning this clonotype itself: This may be a read error: a much more frequent sequence differs by one nucleotide. As the CDR3 is not closed by the conserved phenylalanine or tryptophan, this likely results from a read error. The DNA is omitted, as the CDR3 cannot be located on it reliably, and the CDR3 follows TCRdb's listing. The chain joins TRBV7-9 to TRBJ2-7; TRBD1, the table's D call, lacks a check against the DNA. CDR1 SEHNR and CDR2 FQNEAQ come from the germline V gene (reference sequence). A total of 12 residues make up the CDR3, ends included. The chain's CDR3 is CASSLPGQGPYL.

This clonotype has ten or more counts. The rearrangement uses TRBV12-3 or TRBV12-4 and TRBJ2-5; D might be TRBD2 (6 bases). The length of the CDR3 is 14 residues. With 4 bases removed from V and 0 bases from J, the gap between germline ends came to 9 bases. This CDR3 reads CASSSGLYQETQYF. The CDR3 DNA reads as TGTGCCAGCAGTTCGGGACTTTACCAAGAGACCCAGTACTTC.

This clonotype showed up many times. The V gene is TRBV20-1, the J gene TRBJ1-6; 7 nucleotides line up with TRBD1. CDR1 is DFQATT, CDR2 SNEGSKA, per germline (reference sequence). The CDR3 loop spans 14 amino acids. Losses at the gene ends were 3 bases for V and 4 bases for J; bases not matched to a gene: 3. CDR3 amino acids: CSARGGQYNSPLHF. CDR3 sequence (DNA): TGCAGTGCTAGGGGGGGACAGTATAATTCACCCCTCCACTTT.

In its sample, this clonotype was seen a few times. This chain joins TRBV19 and TRBJ2-7; D perhaps matches TRBD2 (6 bases). The CDR3 loop spans 16 amino acids. Germline V lookup: CDR1 LNHDA, CDR2 SQIVND (reference sequence). V shed 4 bases and J shed 2 bases, with 18 bases lying between them. This CDR3 is CASSTTGDFETYEQYF. The CDR3 DNA reads as TGTGCCAGTAGTACGACCGGGGACTTCGAGACCTACGAGCAGTACTTC.

Turning to this clonotype: Just one base apart from a much larger clone, this may be a read error. The chain uses TRBV12-3 or TRBV12-4 and TRBJ1-2; D is unresolved. The CDR3 has 13 residues. Trimming took 6 bases from V and 4 from J, leaving 12 bases between them. In DNA form, the CDR3 reads TGTGCCAGCAGCCTTCCGGCTAGCTATGGCTACACCTTC. Translating it yields CASSLPASYGYTF.

Points on this clonotype: Being one base from a much bigger clone, this may be a read error. This chain connects TRBV6-2 or TRBV6-3 to TRBJ1-1; D is undetermined. CDR1 and CDR2 from the germline V gene are MNHEY and SVGEGT. The CDR3 is 12 amino acids. The CDR3 sequence: CANSLDHTEAFF. The CDR3 nucleotides are TGTGCCAACAGTCTAGACCACACTGAAGCTTTCTTT.

This rearrangement joins TRBV10-3 to TRBJ1-5; 9 bases align to TRBD1. The trim removed 10 bases at V and 1 base at J, leaving 14 bases unmatched. Per the germline V gene, CDR1 is ENHRY and CDR2 is SYGVKD. The CDR3 extends over 17 amino acids. The CDR3 protein is CATQGTGTGYSNQPQHF. The CDR3, as DNA: TGTGCCACTCAAGGGACCGGGACAGGGTACAGCAATCAGCCCCAGCATTTT.

This chain connects TRBV11-2 to TRBJ2-1, with TRBD2 matching over 8 bases. The germline gives CDR1 SGHAT, CDR2 FQNNGV. CDR3 length equals 12 residues. Trimming at V came to 9 bases and at J to 6 bases, leaving 4 bases not matched to a gene. The CDR3: CASTGLGNEQFF. The CDR3 bases are TGTGCCAGTACGGGACTAGGCAATGAGCAGTTCTTC.

This clonotype was seen repeatedly, ten times or more. CDR3 protein: CASSYSMGGLLPTDTQYF. CDR3 DNA: TGTGCCAGCAGTTACTCGATGGGCGGGCTCCTACCCACAGATACGCAGTATTTT. The J gene is TRBJ2-3, the V gene TRBV6-6, with D possibly TRBD2 on 5 matching bases. Germline lookup yields CDR1 MNHNY and CDR2 SVGAGI (reference sequence). This CDR3 has 18 amino acids. The germline V and J ends were trimmed by 0 bases and 2 bases, with 18 bases remaining between them.

This clonotype was counted at least ten times. The CDR3 sequence is CASSLGQGAFSTEAFF. CDR3 nucleotide sequence: TGTGCCAGCAGCTTGGGACAGGGGGCTTTTAGCACTGAAGCTTTCTTT. V and J are TRBV7-9 and TRBJ1-1; 12 nucleotides match TRBD1. Germline V gene lookup returns CDR1 SEHNR and CDR2 FQNEAQ (reference sequence). The CDR3 spans 16 residues. V dropped 3 bases and J dropped 4; count of bases not matched to a gene: 6.

Remarks on this clonotype: This may arise from a read error, as a much more abundant clone is one base away. The chain employs TRBV30 and TRBJ1-2; D remains ambiguous. Germline CDR1 and CDR2: GTSNPN and SVGIG (reference sequence). This CDR3 spans 12 amino acids. The CDR3 coding sequence is TGTGCCTGGAGTGTTCTTAACTATGGCTACGCCTTC. It encodes CAWSVLNYGYAF.

Turning to this clonotype: The missing conserved phenylalanine or tryptophan at the end of this CDR3 makes a read error likely. The rearrangement joins TRBV27 to TRBJ2-4; D is unclear. There are 14 residues in the CDR3. The germline V gene has CDR1 MNHEY and CDR2 SMNVEV (reference sequence). Trimming left V 6 bases short and J 0 bases short, with 9 bases between. The CDR3 loop reads CASSWTGAKNIQYL. In DNA, the CDR3 is TGTGCCAGCAGCTGGACGGGAGCCAAAAACATTCAGTACCTC.

Notes on this clonotype: A clone one base away is much larger, so this may be a read error. The chain is built from TRBV9 and TRBJ2-2; D is ambiguous. Per germline, CDR1 SGDLS and CDR2 YYNGEE. V was clipped by 0 bases and J by 7 bases, with 7 bases between them. This CDR3 comprises 13 residues. The chain's CDR3 is CASSVEDFGELFF. In DNA, the CDR3 is TGTGCCAGCAGCGTAGAGGATTTCGGGGAGCTGTTTTTT.

The sample holds many counts of this clonotype. V usage is TRBV4-1 and J usage is TRBJ1-5; 7 bases line up with TRBD1. The CDR3 length is 15 residues. J lost 0 bases, V lost 3 bases, and 2 bases had no gene match. The germline V gene encodes CDR1 MGHRA and CDR2 YSYEKL. CDR3 sequence (DNA): TGCGCCAGCAGCCACGACAGGGCTAGCAATCAGCCCCAGCATTTT. Translated, it gives CASSHDRASNQPQHF.

The table lists this clonotype with a few counts. This chain joins TRBV20-1 and TRBJ2-7; 8 nucleotides agree with TRBD2. The CDR3 has 12 amino acids. The germline CDR1 and CDR2 sequences are DFQATT and SNEGSKA (reference sequence). Trimming took 3 bases from V and 6 from J; bases not matched to a gene: 4. In DNA form, the CDR3 reads TGCAGTGCTAGGCCGGGGGGGGCCGAGCAGTACTTC. Its protein is CSARPGGAEQYF.

This clonotype was picked up a small number of times. The V gene is TRBV7-9, the J gene TRBJ1-2; 9 bases are a match to TRBD1. The CDR3 runs 16 residues. The germline V gene encodes CDR1 SEHNR and CDR2 FQNEAQ (reference sequence). J was trimmed by 8 bases and V by 4 bases; bases with no gene match: 14. CDR3 protein: CASSSTSYRGQWGYTF. Written as DNA, the CDR3 is TGTGCCAGCAGCTCCACATCATACAGGGGGCAGTGGGGCTACACCTTC.

Concerning this clonotype itself: Possible read error: a much larger clone is one base away. The chain combines TRBV29-1 with TRBJ2-1; D not certain. The ends were cut back, 7 bases at V and 6 bases at J, with 19 bases in the middle. This CDR3 spans 14 amino acids. CDR1 and CDR2 from the germline V gene are SQVTM and ANQGSEA. The CDR3 sequence is CSAYSARHVNEQFF. The CDR3 bases are TGCAGCGCTTATTCTGCGCGGCACGTCAATGAGCAGTTCTTC.

The chain combines TRBV7-9 with TRBJ1-2; no clear D gene. V was cut by 4 bases and J by 2 bases, with 20 bases left in between. The CDR3 is 17 residues long. Germline loops: CDR1 SEHNR, CDR2 FQNEAQ (reference sequence). As DNA, the CDR3 is TGTGCCAGCAGCTCGCCCCGGTCAGCGGCAGCGAACTATGGCTACACCTTC. Amino acid sequence: CASSSPRSAAANYGYTF.

This clonotype was seen many times. This chain connects TRBV5-1 to TRBJ2-7; possibly TRBD1 or TRBD2 for D (5 bases each). The CDR3 consists of 15 residues. Germline loops: CDR1 SGHRS, CDR2 YFSETQ. V shed 4 bases and J shed 0 bases, with 14 bases lying between them. CDR3 coding DNA: TGCGCCAGCAGCCCGGGGCGGTCAAGCTCCTACGAGCAGTACTTC. Translated, it gives CASSPGRSSSYEQYF.

This clonotype was detected many times. The rearrangement uses TRBV6-5 and TRBJ2-7; D is unclear. CDR1 and CDR2 from the germline V gene are MNHEY and SVGAGI. Deletions cut 2 bases from V and 4 bases from J, with 9 bases between. The CDR3 is made up of 13 amino acids. CDR3 residues: CASSYGSDYEQYF. CDR3 DNA sequence: TGTGCCAGCAGTTACGGGTCGGATTACGAGCAGTACTTC.

This clonotype was seen repeatedly, ten times or more. The V gene is TRBV20-1, the J gene TRBJ2-3; D uncertain. V lost 1 base and J 2 bases, leaving 16 bases between the germline ends. The CDR3 runs to 16 residues. Germline V gene data show CDR1 as DFQATT and CDR2 as SNEGSKA (reference sequence). The DNA for the CDR3 is TGCAGTGCTAGAGCCCCTAGACTCTCTTCCACAGATACGCAGTATTTT. This translates into CSARAPRLSSTDTQYF.

A few counts support this clonotype. The chain is built from TRBV6-5 and TRBJ2-3; D gene uncertain. Germline V gene sequence: CDR1 MNHEY, CDR2 SVGAGI. The CDR3 totals 14 residues. V lost 4 bases and J lost 6, with 14 bases in between. The DNA for the CDR3 is TGTGCCAGCAGTTCAAGGGCGGCCGTGGATACGCAGTATTTT. As protein: CASSSRAAVDTQYF.

This clonotype has a single count. The final CDR3 position lacks the conserved phenylalanine or tryptophan, pointing to a likely read error. The chain combines TRBV6-5 with TRBJ1-1, with a possible D match to TRBD1 (6 bases). From germline, CDR1 is MNHEY and CDR2 SVGAGI. The CDR3 has 15 amino acids. The V end lost 3 bases, the J end lost 1 base, and 12 bases lay between the germline ends. This chain's CDR3 is CASSYRGGENTEAFL. The CDR3, as DNA: TGTGCCAGCAGTTATAGGGGGGGGGAGAACACTGAAGCTTTCCTT.

The table lists this clonotype with many counts. This chain connects TRBV19 to TRBJ2-3; D call uncertain. Trimming shortened V by 0 bases and J by 1 base, and 11 bases separated the two germline ends. Germline loops: CDR1 LNHDA, CDR2 SQIVND (reference sequence). This CDR3 contains 16 residues. The CDR3 loop reads CASSIDSVSGTDTQYF. The CDR3 DNA sequence: TGTGCCAGTAGTATAGACAGCGTCAGCGGCACAGATACGCAGTATTTT.

To note about this clonotype: The germline gene is not matched at one end of the junction; a read error may be the cause. V and J are TRBV6-2 or TRBV6-3 and TRBJ2-1; TRBD2 aligns across 8 bases. Germline CDR1 is MNHEY and CDR2 is SVGEGT. The CDR3 is made up of 15 amino acids. CDR3 loop: CASSSGLARDHERFF. The DNA of the CDR3 is TGTGCCAGCAGTTCCGGACTAGCCCGAGACCATGAGCGGTTCTTC.

This clonotype has only a few counts. This chain connects TRBV4-3 to TRBJ2-2; D possibly corresponds to TRBD1 (6 bases). CDR3 length equals 17 residues. V lost 2 bases and J 7 bases, leaving 20 bases between the germline ends. Germline V lookup: CDR1 LGHNA, CDR2 YSLEER. The CDR3 nucleotides are TGCGCCAGCAGCCAACACCCGTACGGACAGTCGAACGGGGAGCTGTTTTTT. Its protein is CASSQHPYGQSNGELFF.